A selection of T cell receptor beta chains follows, all from one sample in a study of T cell responses to AZD1222 COVID-19 vaccine. Only in-frame clones appear in the TCRdb table, and some are missing; sequencing was by immunoSEQ multiplex PCR. This sample carries around 85,000 clones, 80% to 90% of them seen once, and the ten largest clones take 5% to 6.5%. Sequencing used peripheral blood, obtained on day 0 of AZD1222 vaccination. The receptor source for this set is an adult in good health. The conserved cysteine and the conserved F or W are not part of the CDR3 here. The order of the fields is V gene, J gene, D gene, CDR3 protein. D genes are given only for firm matches.

TRBV4-3	TRBJ2-7	-	ASSQEAKTGEQY
TRBV7-8	TRBJ1-5	-	ASSHRQGRGNQPQH
TRBV2	TRBJ2-7	TRBD1	ASIWDSNVSYEQY
TRBV5-1	TRBJ2-7	-	ASSLLVGGHSYEQY
TRBV14	TRBJ1-4	TRBD1	ASSLGQGFSEKLF
TRBV18	TRBJ2-2	-	ASSPRGTGELF
TRBV7-2	TRBJ2-7	TRBD2	ASSGPTRTGTRSDEQY
TRBV9	TRBJ2-2	TRBD2	ASSVGGGGTGELF
TRBV11-2	TRBJ1-2	-	ASTSSWEGGYT
TRBV7-8	TRBJ1-1	TRBD1	ASSLLTGSNTEAF
TRBV12-3/TRBV12-4	TRBJ2-1	-	ASRWGYNEQF
TRBV19	TRBJ1-4	TRBD1	ASSIRTGGNEKLF
TRBV6-2/TRBV6-3	TRBJ2-2	-	ASSYSRLMNTGELF
TRBV6-5	TRBJ2-1	-	ASSYRGIKEQF
TRBV7-9	TRBJ1-6	TRBD1	ASSHQGVGDSPLH
TRBV5-1	TRBJ1-1	-	ASSLAGRSAGGEAF
TRBV4-3	TRBJ2-1	TRBD2	ASSQESSGRSQF
TRBV2	TRBJ1-2	TRBD1	ASSEDKTGGQNNYGYT
TRBV5-6	TRBJ1-4	-	ASGSGFANEKLF
TRBV5-6	TRBJ1-4	-	ASSLGTARSNEKLF
TRBV20-1	TRBJ2-3	-	SASDPPDTQY
TRBV7-2	TRBJ1-5	TRBD1	ASSQGQAGSYSNQPQH
TRBV27	TRBJ1-1	-	ASSPRWLNTEAF
TRBV18	TRBJ1-2	-	ASSPPNPAQGHGYT
TRBV3-1/TRBV3-2	TRBJ2-1	TRBD2	ASSPQAGGGSYNEQF
TRBV7-2	TRBJ1-6	-	ASSLPGQVNSPLH
TRBV5-5	TRBJ2-3	TRBD2	ASSLELSGGRDTQY
TRBV12-3/TRBV12-4	TRBJ2-5	-	ASSLGLGETQY
TRBV18	TRBJ1-4	-	ASSRGANEKLF
TRBV5-4	TRBJ1-1	-	ASSLARPNAEAF
TRBV29-1	TRBJ1-2	TRBD1	SVEDTGALPGGYT
TRBV19	TRBJ2-7	TRBD1	ASSARQGSGGYEQY
TRBV2	TRBJ1-2	-	ASRERQYGYT
TRBV20-1	TRBJ2-7	-	SAGYIYEQY
TRBV12-3/TRBV12-4	TRBJ2-7	-	ASSLDVYEQY
TRBV30	TRBJ1-5	-	AWSVQRTAKYQPQH
TRBV10-3	TRBJ2-7	-	AISDWGDSYEQY
TRBV27	TRBJ2-1	TRBD2	ASSLTGGPVSSYNEQF
TRBV6-5	TRBJ1-3	-	ASSFGSGNTIY
TRBV6-5	TRBJ1-5	-	ASSYSRGAVSQPQH
TRBV15	TRBJ1-5	TRBD1	ATSGTGQGEYSNQPQH
TRBV19	TRBJ2-7	TRBD1	ASSLTGGSYEQY
TRBV7-9	TRBJ1-4	TRBD1	ASSFRQGGEKLF
TRBV2	TRBJ1-5	TRBD1	ASSKTGGLQPQH
TRBV5-3	TRBJ2-5	-	ARSFSIGLDQETQY